This T cell receptor beta chain was found in a study of technical replicates of blood from four donors. This clone came up once. The method was immunoSEQ multiplex PCR; TCRdb's version includes in-frame clones alone and lacks a portion of them. The sample records approximately 88,000 clones, around 94% being singletons. V was clipped by 5 bases and J by 2 bases, with 11 bases between them. The length of the CDR3 is 13 residues. Per the germline V gene, CDR1 is SGHNT and CDR2 is YYREEE (reference sequence). This sequence originates from a human donor in good health. The sample consisted of T cells isolated from PBMCs. This sequence joins TRBV5-4 and TRBJ2-7; no definite D call. The CDR3 spells CASSPTRTYEQYF. The CDR3 DNA sequence: TGTGCCAGCAGTCCCACTCGAACCTACGAGCAGTACTTC.